This TCR beta chain stems from a study of T cell repertoires in cytomegalovirus infection. TCRdb used MiXCR to reprocess the reads, holding one entry per CDR3 protein. The table lists approximately 500,000 distinct CDR3 sequences, 15% to 20% of them singletons, with 24% in the top ten. The sample holds a few counts of this clonotype. Antigen specificity is unknown. Whole-study results and caveats: What dominated the ex vivo response were HLA-C-restricted CMV-specific TCR beta clonotypes.

Germline lookup yields CDR1 MNHEY and CDR2 SMNVEV (reference sequence). Trimming cost V 3 bases and J 0 bases, with 9 bases left between them. This CDR3 contains 15 residues. The sample was CD8+ T cells from PBMCs. The chain is built from TRBV27 and TRBJ1-5, with unresolved D. The receptor comes from a human donor in good health (CMV status not recorded). Some clones in this sample may be carry-over from other donors' samples. The CDR3 DNA reads TGTGCCAGCAGTTTGACCCGGGCTAGCAATCAGCCCCAGCATTTT. The encoded protein is CASSLTRASNQPQHF.